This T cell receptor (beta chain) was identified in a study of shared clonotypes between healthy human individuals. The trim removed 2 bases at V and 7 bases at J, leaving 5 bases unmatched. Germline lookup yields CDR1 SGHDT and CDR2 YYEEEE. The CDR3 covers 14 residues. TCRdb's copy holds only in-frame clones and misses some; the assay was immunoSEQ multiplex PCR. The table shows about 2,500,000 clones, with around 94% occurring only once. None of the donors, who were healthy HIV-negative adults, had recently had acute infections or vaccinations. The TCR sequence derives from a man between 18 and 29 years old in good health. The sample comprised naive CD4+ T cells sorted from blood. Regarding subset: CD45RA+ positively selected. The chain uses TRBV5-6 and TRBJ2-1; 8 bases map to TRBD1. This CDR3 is CASSFGTGWNEQFF. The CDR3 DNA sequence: TGTGCCAGCAGCTTCGGGACAGGTTGGAATGAGCAGTTCTTC.